Presented here are 32 T cell receptor beta chains from one specimen sequenced in a study of T cells in Graves' hyperthyroidism and ophthalmopathy. Amplification targeted TCR beta CDR3 regions from RNA transcripts. First-round RT-PCR of the TCR CDR3 relied on the HTBI primer set. Using its own MiXCR run on the multiplex PCR reads, TCRdb lists one record per CDR3 protein. The sample carries hundreds of thousands of distinct CDR3 sequences, 13% to 15% recorded once. The sequencing sample was made of blood. These receptors all stem from a young woman with Graves' hyperthyroidism.

This clonotype has a handful of counts. This chain joins TRBV19 and TRBJ2-3; a possible D gene is TRBD2 (6 bases). The germline CDR1 and CDR2 sequences are LNHDA and SQIVND (reference sequence). This CDR3 comprises 18 residues. V lost 5 bases and J 6 bases, leaving 27 bases between the germline ends. The CDR3 DNA sequence: TGTGCCAGTAGTCGCCAATGGGGAAGTACAGGCCGGGGGGATACGCAGTATTTT. The encoded protein is CASSRQWGSTGRGDTQYF.

This clonotype was seen only a few times. DNA for the CDR3: TGCAGTGCTAAGGAGGATTTTGGAGCCAATAATTCACCCCTCCACTTT. Protein sequence: CSAKEDFGANNSPLHF. The genes are TRBV20-1 and TRBJ1-6, with D unclear. CDR3 length equals 16 residues. V lost 4 bases and J lost 5, with 18 bases in between. Germline V gives CDR1 DFQATT, CDR2 SNEGSKA (reference sequence).

V and J are TRBV19 and TRBJ1-5, with a tentative D call TRBD1 (6 bases). V lost 8 bases and J 7 bases, leaving 21 bases between the germline ends. In germline, CDR1 is LNHDA, CDR2 SQIVND (reference sequence). This CDR3 spans 15 amino acids. CDR3 sequence (DNA): TGTGCCAGTGGAATCGTTGGACAGCTAAGCCAGCCCCAGCATTTT. It specifies CASGIVGQLSQPQHF.

This clonotype has only a few counts. The rearrangement uses TRBV4-1 and TRBJ2-7, with 10 bases that match TRBD2. Losses at the gene ends were 2 bases for V and 0 bases for J; bases not matched to a gene: 7. Germline V gives CDR1 MGHRA, CDR2 YSYEKL. CDR3 length: 17 amino acids. The chain's CDR3 is CASSQPVASGSSYEQYF. The CDR3 nucleotides are TGCGCCAGCAGCCAACCAGTTGCTAGCGGGAGCTCCTACGAGCAGTACTTC.

This clonotype was recorded a few times. The chain links TRBV7-9 to TRBJ2-1; 10 bases map to TRBD1. The germline CDR1 and CDR2 sequences are SEHNR and FQNEAQ (reference sequence). V dropped 2 bases and J dropped 4; count of bases not matched to a gene: 2. CDR3 length equals 15 residues. The CDR3 DNA reads as TGTGCCAGCAGCTTAAGACAGGGGGCATACAATGAGCAGTTCTTC. This encodes CASSLRQGAYNEQFF. Looking up the rest from reference TRBV7-9 and TRBJ2-1 gives the full variable domain: DTGVSQNPRHKITKRGQNVTFRCDPISEHNRLYWYRQTLGQGPEFLTYFQNEAQLEKSRLLSDRFSAERPKGSFSTLEIQRTEQGDSAMYLCASSLRQGAYNEQFFGPGTRLTVL.

The chain carries TRBV6-1 and TRBJ2-1; TRBD2 agrees at 11 bases. The V segment lost 5 bases and the J segment 10 bases; nucleotides outside the gene matches: 7. CDR3 length: 14 amino acids. CDR1 and CDR2 (germline): MNHNS, SASEGT. The CDR3 spells CASSKLAGVGEQFF. The DNA for the CDR3 is TGTGCCAGCAGTAAACTAGCGGGAGTGGGGGAGCAGTTCTTC.

This clonotype was picked up many times. The chain carries TRBV10-3 and TRBJ1-1, with TRBD1 matching 8 bases. CDR3 length: 14 residues. The junction had 6 bases not matched to a gene; V was cut back by 6 bases and J by 3 bases. Germline V gene data show CDR1 as ENHRY and CDR2 as SYGVKD. The CDR3 DNA sequence: TGTGCCATCAGGGGGGGACAGGTTGACACTGAAGCTTTCTTT. It codes for CAIRGGQVDTEAFF.

This clonotype has ten or more counts. This rearrangement joins TRBV6-1 to TRBJ2-3, with 12 nucleotides matching TRBD2. This CDR3 has 16 residues. The V segment lost 6 bases and the J segment 4 bases; nucleotides outside the gene matches: 8. Germline CDR1 and CDR2: MNHNS and SASEGT. For the CDR3, the DNA is TGTGCCAGCAGGAGTCTAGCGGGAGGGCCCTCAGATACGCAGTATTTT. This sequence encodes CASRSLAGGPSDTQYF.

The chain couples TRBV7-9 to TRBJ2-2, with D possibly matching TRBD2 (5 bases). Per germline, CDR1 SEHNR and CDR2 FQNEAQ (reference sequence). CDR3 size: 16 residues. Trimming removed 8 bases at V and 3 bases at J, with 19 bases between. The CDR3 reads CASGLPERAHTGELFF. In nucleotides, the CDR3 is TGTGCCAGCGGTTTGCCCGAGAGGGCCCACACCGGGGAGCTGTTTTTT.

The gene calls are TRBV6-1 and TRBJ2-7; 8 bases are shared with TRBD2. J was trimmed by 3 bases and V by 8 bases; bases with no gene match: 15. This CDR3 comprises 16 residues. In germline, CDR1 is MNHNS, CDR2 SASEGT. The CDR3 DNA is TGTGCCAGCGCCCGAAGGAGTCTAGCGGGTCACTACGAGCAGTACTTC. Amino acid sequence: CASARRSLAGHYEQYF.

This clonotype came up many times. The rearrangement uses TRBV7-9 and TRBJ2-7; possible D gene TRBD1, 5 bases. This CDR3 contains 14 residues. Germline V gene sequence: CDR1 SEHNR, CDR2 FQNEAQ (reference sequence). Trimming left V 7 bases short and J 3 bases short, with 16 bases between. The CDR3 spells CASTISTGLYEQYF. CDR3 bases: TGTGCCAGCACTATATCTACAGGCCTCTACGAGCAGTACTTC. The complete variable domain, with remaining parts taken from reference TRBV7-9 and TRBJ2-7, reads DTGVSQNPRHKITKRGQNVTFRCDPISEHNRLYWYRQTLGQGPEFLTYFQNEAQLEKSRLLSDRFSAERPKGSFSTLEIQRTEQGDSAMYLCASTISTGLYEQYFGPGTRLTVT.

The chain employs TRBV4-1 and TRBJ1-5; no reliable D call. This CDR3 spans 13 amino acids. V dropped 6 bases and J dropped 8 bases, with 14 bases sitting between them. The V gene's germline CDR1 is MGHRA and CDR2 YSYEKL. CDR3 sequence reads: CASRQTPAEPQHF. CDR3 sequence (DNA): TGCGCCAGCAGACAGACCCCGGCCGAGCCCCAGCATTTT.

This clonotype was detected many times. The gene calls are TRBV15 and TRBJ1-5, with a weak D call TRBD1 (5 bases). V lost 9 bases and J 0 bases, leaving 9 bases between the germline ends. The CDR3 has 13 amino acids. Germline lookup yields CDR1 LNHNV and CDR2 YYDKDF (reference sequence). DNA of the CDR3: TGTGCCACAACGGGGGGTAGCAATCAGCCCCAGCATTTT. It codes for CATTGGSNQPQHF.

This clonotype was seen a few times. DNA of the CDR3: TGTGCCAGCAGTTACGAGGGAGATGAGCAGTTCTTC. It encodes CASSYEGDEQFF. The chain uses TRBV6-2 or TRBV6-3 and TRBJ2-1; perhaps TRBD2 as D (5 bases). The CDR3 consists of 12 residues. CDR1 and CDR2 from the germline V gene are MNHEY and SVGEGT. The V and J ends lost 2 bases and 8 bases respectively, with 7 bases between them.

The chain is built from TRBV24-1 and TRBJ2-1; D remains ambiguous. Germline CDR1 and CDR2: KGHDR and SFDVKD. The CDR3 consists of 13 residues. Trimming took 1 base from V and 8 from J, leaving 8 bases between them. The CDR3 is CATSDLEVDEQFF. The CDR3 region has the DNA TGTGCCACCAGTGATTTAGAGGTGGATGAGCAGTTCTTC.

This clonotype showed up many times. The chain is built from TRBV28 and TRBJ2-7; 13 bases align to TRBD2. Trimming at V came to 6 bases and at J to 7 bases, leaving 9 bases not matched to a gene. The germline gives CDR1 MDHEN, CDR2 SYDVKM. This CDR3 region has 15 residues. The CDR3 loop reads CASRRTSGRAGEQYF. The CDR3 DNA follows: TGTGCCAGCAGGAGAACTAGCGGGAGGGCGGGAGAGCAGTACTTC.

In this sample, this clonotype turned up many times. The chain has TRBV7-2 and TRBJ1-4; D unresolved. V was pared by 1 base and J by 3 bases, with 18 bases between. The germline CDR1 and CDR2 sequences are SGHTA and FQGNSA. The CDR3 is 18 residues long. CDR3 amino acids: CASSLVMTHPRANEKLFF. DNA for the CDR3: TGTGCCAGCAGCTTAGTAATGACTCACCCGAGGGCTAATGAAAAACTGTTTTTT.

This clonotype was seen more than once but under ten times. This sequence joins TRBV12-3 or TRBV12-4 and TRBJ2-7, with a possible D match to TRBD2 (6 bases). V gave up 6 bases and J gave up 6 bases, with 24 bases separating them. CDR3 length equals 16 residues. Written as DNA, the CDR3 is TGTGCCAGCAGCCCGAGGGTAGCGGCCCTTGGTGCCGAGCAGTACTTC. Protein: CASSPRVAALGAEQYF.

This clonotype came up many times. The V gene is TRBV28, the J gene TRBJ2-7, with D uncertain. CDR1 is MDHEN and CDR2 is SYDVKM in the germline V gene. Trimming cost V 6 bases and J 3 bases, with 9 bases left between them. The CDR3 is 12 amino acids. The CDR3 reads CASSSYYYEQYF. CDR3 in DNA: TGTGCCAGCAGCTCATATTACTACGAGCAGTACTTC. The full variable domain, with the rest looked up from reference TRBV28 and TRBJ2-7, is DVKVTQSSRYLVKRTGEKVFLECVQDMDHENMFWYRQDPGLGLRLIYFSYDVKMKEKGDIPEGYSVSREKKERFSLILESASTNQTSMYLCASSSYYYEQYFGPGTRLTVT.

This clonotype was counted a few times. The gene calls are TRBV10-3 and TRBJ2-7; no firm D call. The CDR3 totals 13 residues. Trimming removed 11 bases from V and 2 bases from J, with 16 bases in between. Germline V gene sequence: CDR1 ENHRY, CDR2 SYGVKD. In nucleotides, the CDR3 is TGTGCCGCCCACTCCGGAGAAGCCTACGAGCAGTACTTC. Translating gives CAAHSGEAYEQYF.

This clonotype has a count of ten or more. J is TRBJ1-1 and V is TRBV18, with D hard to call. This CDR3 spans 16 amino acids. Trimming shortened V by 4 bases and J by 3 bases, and 18 bases separated the two germline ends. Germline CDR1 and CDR2: KGHSH and LQKENI. CDR3 DNA sequence: TGTGCCAGCTCACGTCTGACTGCCCCATCTGACACTGAAGCTTTCTTT. This codes for CASSRLTAPSDTEAFF. The full variable domain, completed using reference TRBV18 and TRBJ1-1, is NAGVMQNPRHLVRRRGQEARLRCSPMKGHSHVYWYRQLPEEGLKFMVYLQKENIIDESGMPKERFSAEFPKEGPSILRIQQVVRGDSAAYFCASSRLTAPSDTEAFFGQGTRLTVV.

This clonotype was counted ten times or more. The chain has TRBV9 and TRBJ2-3, with 8 nucleotides matching TRBD2. The germline V gene encodes CDR1 SGDLS and CDR2 YYNGEE. This CDR3 has 15 amino acids. Trimming at V came to 4 bases and at J to 6 bases, leaving 10 bases not matched to a gene. The CDR3 DNA reads TGTGCCAGCAGCCCTGGGACTAGTCGCGGGGATACGCAGTATTTT. The encoded protein is CASSPGTSRGDTQYF.

The chain combines TRBV2 with TRBJ2-7, with TRBD1 identical over 9 bases. V lost 11 bases and J lost 2; bases outside the gene matches: 10. Germline V gives CDR1 SNHLY, CDR2 FYNNEI. The CDR3 loop spans 14 amino acids. Here the CDR3 DNA reads TGTGCCGGACGCCCGGACAGGGGAACCTACGAGCAGTACTTC. Its protein product is CAGRPDRGTYEQYF.

This clonotype was detected ten times or more. V is TRBV28 and J is TRBJ2-5; a weak D match, TRBD2 (5 bases). Germline V gene data show CDR1 as MDHEN and CDR2 as SYDVKM. V lost 4 bases to trimming and J lost 13 bases, with 16 bases between them. This CDR3 has 12 residues. The DNA of the CDR3 is TGTGCCAGCAGTTCGGGAAGCGGAAGTCCGTACTTC. Its translation is CASSSGSGSPYF. The full variable domain, with the rest looked up from reference TRBV28 and TRBJ2-5, is DVKVTQSSRYLVKRTGEKVFLECVQDMDHENMFWYRQDPGLGLRLIYFSYDVKMKEKGDIPEGYSVSREKKERFSLILESASTNQTSMYLCASSSGSGSPYFGPGTRLLVL.

This clonotype was found many times. The V gene is TRBV3-1, the J gene TRBJ2-1; the match to TRBD2 covers 14 bases. Germline lookup yields CDR1 LGHDT and CDR2 YNNKEL (reference sequence). This CDR3 is 19 amino acids long. V trimming: 4 bases; J trimming: 0 bases; junction bases outside the gene matches: 8. CDR3 in amino acids: CASSRSETSGRGSYNEQFF. The CDR3 region has the DNA TGTGCCAGCAGCCGCAGCGAGACTAGCGGGAGGGGCTCCTACAATGAGCAGTTCTTC.

A note on this clonotype: A much larger clone is a single base away; this may be a read error. In DNA form, the CDR3 reads TGTGCCAGCAGTTACTCGCCGCCCCTGGGTGTCTACAATGAGCAGTTCTTC. Residues: CASSYSPPLGVYNEQFF. The chain has TRBV6-5 and TRBJ2-1; D gene uncertain. Germline assignment: CDR1 MNHEY and CDR2 SVGAGI. The V gene lost 0 bases and the J gene lost 3 bases, with 15 bases spanning the gap. This CDR3 is 17 amino acids long.

This rearrangement joins TRBV10-3 to TRBJ1-4; D gene unclear. The CDR3 runs to 11 residues. Looked up from germline, CDR1 is ENHRY and CDR2 is SYGVKD. Trimming cost V 6 bases and J 7 bases, with 6 bases left between them. CDR3 DNA: TGTGCCATCAGCTCTGGTGAAAAACTGTTTTTT. It codes for CAISSGEKLFF.

The chain recombines TRBV6-2 or TRBV6-3 with TRBJ1-5, with TRBD1 identical over 9 bases. V shed 5 bases, J shed 5 bases, and the junction held 4 bases outside the gene matches. CDR1 is MNHEY and CDR2 is SVGEGT in the germline V gene. CDR3 size: 14 residues. CDR3: CASSRTGEHQPQHF. DNA of the CDR3: TGTGCCAGCAGTCGGACAGGGGAGCATCAGCCCCAGCATTTT.

The rearrangement joins TRBV3-1 to TRBJ1-6, with D possibly matching TRBD1 (6 bases). CDR1 LGHDT and CDR2 YNNKEL come from the germline V gene (reference sequence). The CDR3 loop spans 15 amino acids. Trimming took off 1 base at V and 7 bases at J, with 11 bases between the two ends. The CDR3 bases are TGTGCCAGCAGCCAAGGCAGGGGCGGCAATTCACCCCTCCACTTT. It is translated as CASSQGRGGNSPLHF.

The V and J genes are TRBV7-9 and TRBJ2-1; D gene unclear. Germline V lookup: CDR1 SEHNR, CDR2 FQNEAQ (reference sequence). Trimming pared 5 bases from V and 1 base from J, leaving 12 bases between. The CDR3 is 15 amino acids. The CDR3 spells CASSLNRLSYNEQFF. The CDR3 bases are TGTGCCAGCAGCCTAAACAGACTTTCCTACAATGAGCAGTTCTTC.

This rearrangement joins TRBV20-1 to TRBJ1-6; 9 positions match TRBD1. The CDR3 contains 14 residues. Germline CDR1 and CDR2: DFQATT and SNEGSKA (reference sequence). V lost 3 bases to trimming and J lost 6 bases; unmatched junction nucleotides: 3. CDR3 bases: TGCAGTGCTAGGGTGGGACAGGGTAATTCACCCCTCCACTTT. Its protein product is CSARVGQGNSPLHF.

The chain has TRBV7-9 and TRBJ2-7; the D gene is possibly TRBD2 (6 bases). Between the trimmed V and J ends, which lost 5 bases and 2 bases, there was a span of 16 bases. CDR1 is SEHNR, CDR2 FQNEAQ, per germline (reference sequence). CDR3 length: 15 residues. CDR3 nucleotide sequence: TGTGCCAGCAGCGGGGGACTCATCGAGCCCTACGAGCAGTACTTC. Translation gives CASSGGLIEPYEQYF.